These 20 T cell receptor beta chains originate from one sample sequenced in a study of shared clonotypes between healthy human individuals. Produced via immunoSEQ multiplex PCR; TCRdb's table is partial and in-frame only. The sample lists about 1.1 million clones; roughly 74% were seen once. Sequencing was performed on memory CD4+ T cells from PBMCs. Documented subset: CD45RA-negative fraction. The source is a man in his late teens or twenties in good health. Some clones in this sample may be carry-over from other donors' samples.

The V call is TRBV4-1, the J call TRBJ1-1; D possibly corresponds to TRBD1 (6 bases). From germline, CDR1 is MGHRA and CDR2 YSYEKL. V was clipped by 4 bases and J by 5 bases, with 11 bases between them. CDR3 length: 13 residues. CDR3 in DNA: TGCGCCAGCAGCCGAACCAGGGGTACTGAAGCTTTCTTT. This translates into CASSRTRGTEAFF.

The rearrangement uses TRBV27 and TRBJ2-1; D is unclear. The V end was cut by 3 bases, the J end by 8 bases, with 11 bases between. CDR3 length equals 13 residues. Germline V lookup: CDR1 MNHEY, CDR2 SMNVEV (reference sequence). DNA of the CDR3: TGTGCCAGCAGTTTTCAGGAGTTCCATGAGCAGTTCTTC. This encodes CASSFQEFHEQFF.

The chain recombines TRBV10-3 with TRBJ2-2; possibly TRBD1 for D (7 bases). The CDR3 totals 12 residues. CDR1 and CDR2 from the germline V gene are ENHRY and SYGVKD. The V and J ends lost 11 bases and 3 bases respectively, with 10 bases between them. In DNA form, the CDR3 reads TGTGCCTCCAGGGGGGACACCGGGGAGCTGTTTTTT. It specifies CASRGDTGELFF.

This clone showed up many times. V usage is TRBV2 and J usage is TRBJ2-2, with D unresolved. There are 12 residues in the CDR3. V lost 4 bases and J lost 8, with 8 bases in between. Germline V gives CDR1 SNHLY, CDR2 FYNNEI. CDR3 region: CASSVGFGELFF. In nucleotides, the CDR3 is TGTGCCAGCAGTGTGGGCTTTGGGGAGCTGTTTTTT.

The V gene is TRBV7-8, the J gene TRBJ2-7; possibly TRBD1 or TRBD2 for D (5 bases each). The germline V and J ends were trimmed by 5 bases and 3 bases, with 14 bases remaining between them. Looked up from germline, CDR1 is SGHVS and CDR2 is FQNEAQ. The CDR3 covers 14 residues. The CDR3 protein is CASSRDGTHYEQYF. CDR3 sequence (DNA): TGTGCCAGCAGCCGGGACGGGACCCACTACGAGCAGTACTTC.

The rearrangement links TRBV4-3 to TRBJ2-5; D is perhaps TRBD1 or TRBD2 (6 bases each). Germline CDR1 and CDR2: LGHNA and YSLEER. V was trimmed by 0 bases and J by 4 bases, leaving 9 bases between them. CDR3 length equals 14 residues. The CDR3 spells CASSQDRGRETQYF. Written as DNA, the CDR3 is TGCGCCAGCAGCCAAGACCGGGGGCGAGAGACCCAGTACTTC.

Notes on this clone: Other DNA sequences within the sample encode an identical CDR3. The chain's CDR3 is CASSLVDSNQPQHF. The DNA of the CDR3 is TGTGCCAGCAGTTTAGTGGATAGCAATCAGCCCCAGCATTTT. The V call is TRBV28, the J call TRBJ1-5; D is uncertain. V gave up 2 bases and J gave up 0 bases, with 5 bases separating them. Germline lookup yields CDR1 MDHEN and CDR2 SYDVKM. The CDR3 sequence is 14 residues long.

To note about this clone: One base separates it from a far larger clone, so it is likely a read error. The rearrangement joins TRBV9 to TRBJ2-7; 8 bases align to TRBD1. V was clipped by 7 bases and J by 2 bases; unmatched bases: 8. The CDR3 is 14 residues long. Germline assignment: CDR1 SGDLS and CDR2 YYNGEE. DNA for the CDR3: TGTGCCAGCTCCGGACAGGGTGTCCCCTACGAGCAGTACTTC. Translated: CASSGQGVPYEQYF.

The rearrangement uses TRBV28 and TRBJ1-2; D unresolved. This CDR3 comprises 12 residues. In germline, CDR1 is MDHEN, CDR2 SYDVKM. Trimming left V 5 bases short and J 8 bases short, with 12 bases between. The CDR3 reads CASSEPLFGYTF. DNA for the CDR3: TGTGCCAGCAGTGAACCCCTCTTCGGCTACACCTTC.

The chain recombines TRBV7-9 with TRBJ2-5, with D maybe TRBD2 (6 bases). The CDR3 runs to 15 residues. The ends were cut back, 3 bases at V and 2 bases at J, with 13 bases in the middle. From germline, CDR1 is SEHNR and CDR2 FQNEAQ (reference sequence). This CDR3 is CASSFDRGRQETQYF. CDR3 DNA: TGTGCCAGCAGCTTTGACCGGGGGAGGCAAGAGACCCAGTACTTC.

In nucleotides, the CDR3 is TGCGCCAGCAGCTTGGAGACAGGCGGTAGCACAGATACGCAGTATTTT. It encodes CASSLETGGSTDTQYF. V and J are TRBV5-1 and TRBJ2-3; tentative D call: TRBD1 (6 bases). In germline, CDR1 is SGHRS, CDR2 YFSETQ. The CDR3 sequence is 16 residues long. The V end was cut by 0 bases, the J end by 0 bases, with 11 bases between.

The rearrangement links TRBV12-2 to TRBJ2-3; the D call in the table, TRBD2, was not verified against the DNA. TRBV12-2 is a recognized pseudogene. The CDR3 covers 18 residues. CDR3 in amino acids: CASRRPMEGAGGLDTQYF. In DNA, the CDR3 is TGTGCAAGTCGCCGACCTATGGAGGGAGCGGGAGGACTAGATACGCAGTATTTT.

This clone was seen just once. V gene TRBV29-1 combines with J gene TRBJ2-2; 10 bases are a match to TRBD2. CDR1 and CDR2 from the germline V gene are SQVTM and ANQGSEA. This CDR3 is built from 13 residues. V trimming: 4 bases; J trimming: 6 bases; junction bases outside the gene matches: 2. CDR3 coding DNA: TGCAGCGTTGGCAGCGGGAGGGCCGGGGAGCTGTTTTTT. Amino acid sequence: CSVGSGRAGELFF.

CDR3 amino acids: CASSESAVNSYEQYF. DNA of the CDR3: TGTGCCAGCAGTGAATCAGCCGTAAACTCCTACGAGCAGTACTTC. The chain couples TRBV6-1 to TRBJ2-7; D unclear. V gave up 2 bases and J gave up 0 bases, with 11 bases separating them. Per germline, CDR1 MNHNS and CDR2 SASEGT. The CDR3 length is 15 residues.

The gene calls are TRBV5-4 and TRBJ2-7, with 10 nucleotides matching TRBD1. V trimming: 0 bases; J trimming: 6 bases; junction bases outside the gene matches: 6. Germline CDR1 and CDR2: SGHNT and YYREEE (reference sequence). The CDR3 runs to 15 residues. The CDR3 DNA follows: TGTGCCAGCAGCTTGGCGGGGGACAGGGGAGGCGAGCAGTACTTC. Protein: CASSLAGDRGGEQYF.

The CDR3 sequence is CASSPRYGGREQYF. Here the CDR3 DNA reads TGTGCCAGCAGCCCCCGGTATGGGGGGCGCGAGCAGTACTTC. V gene TRBV7-2 combines with J gene TRBJ2-7; D tentatively reads TRBD1 or TRBD2 (6 bases each). This CDR3 has 14 residues. Deletions cut 5 bases from V and 6 bases from J, with 17 bases between. CDR1 is SGHTA, CDR2 FQGNSA, per germline.

V and J are TRBV10-2 and TRBJ2-7, with 11 nucleotides matching TRBD1. There are 14 residues in the CDR3. V lost 5 bases, J lost 5 bases, and 5 bases stayed unmatched. Germline CDR1 and CDR2: WSHSY and SAAADI. DNA of the CDR3: TGCGCCAGCAGTCTGGGACAGGGGGGACACGAGCAGTACTTC. This encodes CASSLGQGGHEQYF.

The rearrangement links TRBV4-3 to TRBJ1-1; 9 bases are shared with TRBD1. Germline CDR1 reads LGHNA; CDR2 reads YSLEER. The J segment lost 11 bases and the V segment lost 6 bases, leaving 19 bases of the junction unmatched. The CDR3 is 16 amino acids. DNA of the CDR3: TGCGCCAGCAGGAGGGAGACACAGGGGGCGCTGGCAGCGGCTTTCTTT. Protein sequence: CASRRETQGALAAAFF.

The V and J genes are TRBV30 and TRBJ2-7; D perhaps matches TRBD1 (6 bases). Germline lookup yields CDR1 GTSNPN and CDR2 SVGIG (reference sequence). V lost 4 bases, J lost 0 bases, and 13 bases lay in between. The CDR3 extends over 14 amino acids. CDR3 nucleotides: TGTGCCTGGACCAGGGGCAGGAGCTCCTACGAGCAGTACTTC. Translated: CAWTRGRSSYEQYF.

This clone was detected once. The chain has TRBV27 and TRBJ1-5; D might be TRBD1 (5 bases). The CDR3 runs 15 residues. Trimming stripped 3 bases from V and 0 bases from J, with 9 bases between. The germline CDR1 and CDR2 sequences are MNHEY and SMNVEV (reference sequence). CDR3 sequence (DNA): TGTGCCAGCAGTTTGAGGGGTTTTAGCAATCAGCCCCAGCATTTT. It is translated as CASSLRGFSNQPQHF.